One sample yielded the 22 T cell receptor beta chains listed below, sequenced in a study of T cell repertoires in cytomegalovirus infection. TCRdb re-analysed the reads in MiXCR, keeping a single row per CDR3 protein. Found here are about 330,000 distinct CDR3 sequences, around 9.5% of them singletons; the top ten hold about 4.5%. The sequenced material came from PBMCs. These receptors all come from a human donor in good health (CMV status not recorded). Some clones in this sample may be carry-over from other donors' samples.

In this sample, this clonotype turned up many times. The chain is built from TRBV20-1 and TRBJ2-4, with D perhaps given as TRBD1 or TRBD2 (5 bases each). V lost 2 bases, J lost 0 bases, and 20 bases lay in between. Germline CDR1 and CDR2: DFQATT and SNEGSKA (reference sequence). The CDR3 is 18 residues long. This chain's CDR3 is CSARKGTPLPGAKNIQYF. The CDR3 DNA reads TGCAGTGCTAGAAAGGGGACCCCTCTACCCGGAGCCAAAAACATTCAGTACTTC.

This CDR3 is CASSRTAGQSDGYTF. The CDR3 region has the DNA TGTGCCAGCAGCCGTACGGCGGGTCAAAGCGATGGCTACACCTTC. The V call is TRBV4-2, the J call TRBJ1-2; D ambiguous. Germline CDR1 reads LGHNA; CDR2 reads YNFKEQ. V dropped 4 bases and J dropped 6 bases, with 18 bases sitting between them. This CDR3 is 15 amino acids long.

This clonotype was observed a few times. Written as DNA, the CDR3 is TGTGCCAGCAGCTTAGGTGGGTTGGGCACAGATACGCAGTATTTT. It translates to CASSLGGLGTDTQYF. The chain links TRBV7-9 to TRBJ2-3; D unclear. Trimming stripped 1 base from V and 1 base from J, with 9 bases between. The CDR3 length is 15 residues. The germline V gene encodes CDR1 SEHNR and CDR2 FQNEAQ (reference sequence).

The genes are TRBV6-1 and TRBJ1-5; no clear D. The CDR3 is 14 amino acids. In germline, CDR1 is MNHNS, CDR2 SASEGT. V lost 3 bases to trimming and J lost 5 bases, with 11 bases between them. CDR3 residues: CASSEGKGHQPQHF. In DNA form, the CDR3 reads TGTGCCAGCAGTGAGGGAAAAGGGCATCAGCCCCAGCATTTT.

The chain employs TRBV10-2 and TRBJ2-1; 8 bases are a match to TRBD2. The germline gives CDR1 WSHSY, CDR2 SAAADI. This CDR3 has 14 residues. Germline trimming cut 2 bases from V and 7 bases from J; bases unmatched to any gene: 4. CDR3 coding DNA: TGCGCCAGCAGTGAGGGCGGGAGGTTTAATGAGCAGTTCTTC. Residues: CASSEGGRFNEQFF.

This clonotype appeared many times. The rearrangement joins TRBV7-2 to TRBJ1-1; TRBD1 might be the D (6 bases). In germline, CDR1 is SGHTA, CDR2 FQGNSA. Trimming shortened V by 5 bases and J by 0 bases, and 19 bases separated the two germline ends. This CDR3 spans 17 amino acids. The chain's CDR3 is CASSPGAQVTLNTEAFF. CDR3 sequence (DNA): TGTGCCAGCAGCCCGGGGGCTCAGGTTACCTTGAACACTGAAGCTTTCTTT.

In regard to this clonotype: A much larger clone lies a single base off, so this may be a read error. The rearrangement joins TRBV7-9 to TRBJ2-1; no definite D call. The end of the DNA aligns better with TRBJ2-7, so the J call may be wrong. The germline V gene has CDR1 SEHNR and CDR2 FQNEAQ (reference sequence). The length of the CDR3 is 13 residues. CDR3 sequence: CASSQDGYNEQYF. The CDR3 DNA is TGTGCCAGCAGCCAAGACGGCTACAATGAGCAGTACTTC.

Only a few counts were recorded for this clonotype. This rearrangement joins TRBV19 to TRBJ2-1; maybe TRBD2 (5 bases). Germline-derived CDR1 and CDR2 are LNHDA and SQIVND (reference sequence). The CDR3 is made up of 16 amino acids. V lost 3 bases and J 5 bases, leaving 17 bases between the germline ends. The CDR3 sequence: CASSITGIGRDNEQFF. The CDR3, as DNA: TGTGCCAGTAGTATTACGGGGATTGGAAGGGACAATGAGCAGTTCTTC.

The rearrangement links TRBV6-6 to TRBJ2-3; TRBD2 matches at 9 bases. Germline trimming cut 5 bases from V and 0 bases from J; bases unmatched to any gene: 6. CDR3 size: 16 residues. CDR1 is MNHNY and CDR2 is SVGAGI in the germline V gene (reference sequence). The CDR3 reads CASSKTSGPSTDTQYF. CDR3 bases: TGTGCCAGCAGTAAGACTAGCGGTCCTAGCACAGATACGCAGTATTTT.

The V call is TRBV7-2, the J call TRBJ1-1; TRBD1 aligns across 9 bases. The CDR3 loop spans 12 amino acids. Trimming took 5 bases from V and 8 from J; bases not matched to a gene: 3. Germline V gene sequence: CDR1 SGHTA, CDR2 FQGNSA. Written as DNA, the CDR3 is TGTGCCAGCAGCCCAGACAGGGGGGAAGCTTTCTTT. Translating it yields CASSPDRGEAFF.

The CDR3 region has the DNA TGCGCCAGCAGCCAAAGGGGACAGGGGTACATGGATACGCAGTATTTT. It encodes CASSQRGQGYMDTQYF. The rearrangement uses TRBV4-3 and TRBJ2-3, with 10 nucleotides matching TRBD1. The CDR3 loop spans 16 amino acids. Looked up from germline, CDR1 is LGHNA and CDR2 is YSLEER. V shed 2 bases, J shed 6 bases, and the junction held 8 bases outside the gene matches.

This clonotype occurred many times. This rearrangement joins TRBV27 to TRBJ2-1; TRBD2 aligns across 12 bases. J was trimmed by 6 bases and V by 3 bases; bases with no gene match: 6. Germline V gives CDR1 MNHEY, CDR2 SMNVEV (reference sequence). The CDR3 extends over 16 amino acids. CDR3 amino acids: CASSFPLAGGLNEQFF. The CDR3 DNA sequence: TGTGCCAGCAGTTTCCCTCTAGCGGGAGGGCTCAATGAGCAGTTCTTC.

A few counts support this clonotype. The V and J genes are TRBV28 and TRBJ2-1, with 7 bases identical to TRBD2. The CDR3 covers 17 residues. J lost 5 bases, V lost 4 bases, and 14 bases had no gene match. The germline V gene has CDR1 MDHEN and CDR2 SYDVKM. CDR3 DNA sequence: TGTGCCAGCAGTTCCGGGCCGGGTAGCGGGCTTAACAATGAGCAGTTCTTC. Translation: CASSSGPGSGLNNEQFF.

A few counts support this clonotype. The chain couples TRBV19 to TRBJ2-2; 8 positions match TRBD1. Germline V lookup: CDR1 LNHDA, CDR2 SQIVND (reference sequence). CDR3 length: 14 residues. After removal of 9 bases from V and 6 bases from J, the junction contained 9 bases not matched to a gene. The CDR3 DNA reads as TGTGCCAGCAAGGGACAGGATGGGGCCGGGGAGCTGTTTTTT. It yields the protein CASKGQDGAGELFF. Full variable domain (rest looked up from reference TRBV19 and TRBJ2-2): DGGITQSPKYLFRKEGQNVTLSCEQNLNHDAMYWYRQDPGQGLRLIYYSQIVNDFQKGDIAEGYSVSREKKESFPLTVTSAQKNPTAFYLCASKGQDGAGELFFGEGSRLTVL.

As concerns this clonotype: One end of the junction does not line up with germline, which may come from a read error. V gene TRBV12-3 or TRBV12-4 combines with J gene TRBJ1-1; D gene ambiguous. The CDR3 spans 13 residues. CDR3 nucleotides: TGTGCCTGCAGCCTTGGCTCCCCCAATGAAGCTTTCTTT. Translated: CACSLGSPNEAFF.

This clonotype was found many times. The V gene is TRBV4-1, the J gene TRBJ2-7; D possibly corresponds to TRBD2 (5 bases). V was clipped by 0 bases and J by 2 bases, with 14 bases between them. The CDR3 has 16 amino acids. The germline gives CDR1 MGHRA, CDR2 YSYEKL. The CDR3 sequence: CASSQDRGGTPYEQYF. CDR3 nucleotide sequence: TGCGCCAGCAGCCAAGATCGCGGAGGCACCCCCTACGAGCAGTACTTC.

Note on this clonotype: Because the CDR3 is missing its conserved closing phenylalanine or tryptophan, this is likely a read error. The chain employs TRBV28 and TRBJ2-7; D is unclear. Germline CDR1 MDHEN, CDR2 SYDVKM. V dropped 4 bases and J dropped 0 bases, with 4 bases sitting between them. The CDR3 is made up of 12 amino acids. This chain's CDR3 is CASSSLSYEQYL. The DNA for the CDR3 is TGTGCCAGCAGTTCCCTCTCCTACGAGCAGTACCTC.

The CDR3 here is CASSSLTTESYNEQFF. DNA for the CDR3: TGTGCCAGCAGTTCCCTAACGACAGAATCCTACAATGAGCAGTTCTTC. This sequence joins TRBV28 and TRBJ2-1, with a weak D call TRBD1 (5 bases). The ends were cut back, 4 bases at V and 1 base at J, with 14 bases in the middle. The germline CDR1 and CDR2 sequences are MDHEN and SYDVKM. This CDR3 contains 16 residues.

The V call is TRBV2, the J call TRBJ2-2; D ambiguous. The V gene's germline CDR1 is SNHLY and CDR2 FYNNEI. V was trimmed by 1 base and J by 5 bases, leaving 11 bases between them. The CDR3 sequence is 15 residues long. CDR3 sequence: CASSEEVLLTGELFF. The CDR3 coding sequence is TGTGCCAGCAGTGAAGAAGTACTTTTAACCGGGGAGCTGTTTTTT.

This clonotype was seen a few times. The CDR3 reads CASIRPGTGSNTEAFF. CDR3 coding DNA: TGTGCCAGTATCCGACCCGGGACAGGGTCAAACACTGAAGCTTTCTTT. The chain uses TRBV19 and TRBJ1-1; 9 nucleotides agree with TRBD1. The V gene's germline CDR1 is LNHDA and CDR2 SQIVND (reference sequence). CDR3 length: 16 residues. Germline trimming cut 7 bases from V and 2 bases from J; bases unmatched to any gene: 11.

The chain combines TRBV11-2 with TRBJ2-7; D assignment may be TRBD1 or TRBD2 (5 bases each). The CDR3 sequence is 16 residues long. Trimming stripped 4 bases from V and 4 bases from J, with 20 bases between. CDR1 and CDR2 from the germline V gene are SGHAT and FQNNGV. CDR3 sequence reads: CASSWTSTPEGYEQYF. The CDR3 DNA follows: TGTGCCAGCAGCTGGACATCGACTCCTGAGGGGTACGAGCAGTACTTC.

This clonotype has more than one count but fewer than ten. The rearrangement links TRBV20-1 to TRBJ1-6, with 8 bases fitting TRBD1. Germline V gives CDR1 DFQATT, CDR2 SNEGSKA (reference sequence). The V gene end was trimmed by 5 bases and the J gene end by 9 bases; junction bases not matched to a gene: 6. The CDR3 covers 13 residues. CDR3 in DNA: TGCAGTGCTGGCGGACAGGGAGGTTCACCCCTCCACTTT. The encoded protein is CSAGGQGGSPLHF.